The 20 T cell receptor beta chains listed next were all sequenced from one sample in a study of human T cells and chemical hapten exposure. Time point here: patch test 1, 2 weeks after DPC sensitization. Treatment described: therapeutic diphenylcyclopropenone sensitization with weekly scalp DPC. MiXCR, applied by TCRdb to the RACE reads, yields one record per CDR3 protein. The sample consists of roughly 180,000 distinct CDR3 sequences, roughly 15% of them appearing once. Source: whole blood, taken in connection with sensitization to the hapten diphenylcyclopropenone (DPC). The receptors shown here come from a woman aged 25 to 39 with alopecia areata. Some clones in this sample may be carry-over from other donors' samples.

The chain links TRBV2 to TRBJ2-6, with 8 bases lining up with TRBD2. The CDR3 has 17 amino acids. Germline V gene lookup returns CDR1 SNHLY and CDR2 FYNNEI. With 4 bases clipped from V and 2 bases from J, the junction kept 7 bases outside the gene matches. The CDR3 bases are TGTGCCAGCAGTGGAGCGGGGGCGCCTCCTGGGGCCAACGTCCTGACTTTC. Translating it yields CASSGAGAPPGANVLTF.

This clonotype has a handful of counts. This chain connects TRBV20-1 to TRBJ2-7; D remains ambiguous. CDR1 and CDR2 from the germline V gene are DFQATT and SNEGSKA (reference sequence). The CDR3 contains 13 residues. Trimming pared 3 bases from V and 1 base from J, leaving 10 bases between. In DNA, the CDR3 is TGCAGTGCTAGTTCGGACGTTTCCTACGAGCAGTACTTC. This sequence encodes CSASSDVSYEQYF.

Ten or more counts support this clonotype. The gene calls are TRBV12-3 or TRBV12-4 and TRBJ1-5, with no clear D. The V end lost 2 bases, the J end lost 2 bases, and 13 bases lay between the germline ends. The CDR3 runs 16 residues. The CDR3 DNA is TGTGCCAGCAGTTTAATGGGTGGCATAGGCAATCAGCCCCAGCATTTT. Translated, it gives CASSLMGGIGNQPQHF.

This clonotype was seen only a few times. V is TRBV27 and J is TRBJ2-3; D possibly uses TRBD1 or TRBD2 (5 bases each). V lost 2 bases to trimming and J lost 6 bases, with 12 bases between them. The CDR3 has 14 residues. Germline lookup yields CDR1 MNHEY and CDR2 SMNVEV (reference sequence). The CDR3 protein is CASSLLGPSDTQYF. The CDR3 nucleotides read TGTGCCAGCAGTTTACTGGGACCTAGCGATACGCAGTATTTT.

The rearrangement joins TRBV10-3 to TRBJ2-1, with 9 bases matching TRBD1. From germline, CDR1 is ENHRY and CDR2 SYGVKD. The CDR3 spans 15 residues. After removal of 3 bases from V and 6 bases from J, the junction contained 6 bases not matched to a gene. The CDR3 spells CAISDKGQGSNEQFF. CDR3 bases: TGTGCCATCAGTGACAAAGGACAGGGGAGCAATGAGCAGTTCTTC.

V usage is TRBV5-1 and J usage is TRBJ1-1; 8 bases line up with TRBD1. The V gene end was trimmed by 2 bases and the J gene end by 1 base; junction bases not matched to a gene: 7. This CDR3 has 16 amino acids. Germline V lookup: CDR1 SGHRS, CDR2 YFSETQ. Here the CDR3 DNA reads TGCGCCAGCAGCTTCGGGACAGGACGGGAGAACACTGAAGCTTTCTTT. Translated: CASSFGTGRENTEAFF.

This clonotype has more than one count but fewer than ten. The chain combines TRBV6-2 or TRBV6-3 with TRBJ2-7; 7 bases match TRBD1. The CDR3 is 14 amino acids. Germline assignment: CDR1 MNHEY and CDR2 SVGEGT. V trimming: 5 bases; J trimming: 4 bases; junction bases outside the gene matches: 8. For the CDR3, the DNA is TGTGCCAGCAGTACGACAGGGTTGGTATACGAGCAGTACTTC. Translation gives CASSTTGLVYEQYF.

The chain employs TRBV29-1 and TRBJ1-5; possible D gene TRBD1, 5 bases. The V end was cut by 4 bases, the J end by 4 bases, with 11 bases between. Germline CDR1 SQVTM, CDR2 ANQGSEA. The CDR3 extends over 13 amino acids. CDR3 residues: CSVAPQGNQPQHF. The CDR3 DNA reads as TGCAGCGTTGCACCCCAGGGAAATCAGCCCCAGCATTTT.

This chain's CDR3 is CASRGPTGGSTKNIQYF. In nucleotides, the CDR3 is TGTGCCAGCAGAGGTCCCACTGGCGGGAGTACCAAAAACATTCAGTACTTC. The chain uses TRBV27 and TRBJ2-4; TRBD2 agrees at 7 bases. Looked up from germline, CDR1 is MNHEY and CDR2 is SMNVEV (reference sequence). CDR3 length equals 17 residues. V gave up 6 bases and J gave up 2 bases; unmatched junction bases: 13.

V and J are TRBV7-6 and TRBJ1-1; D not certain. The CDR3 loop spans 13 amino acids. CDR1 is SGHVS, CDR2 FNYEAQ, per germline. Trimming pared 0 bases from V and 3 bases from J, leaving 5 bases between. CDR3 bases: TGTGCCAGCAGCTTAGCCCTGGACACTGAAGCTTTCTTT. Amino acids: CASSLALDTEAFF.

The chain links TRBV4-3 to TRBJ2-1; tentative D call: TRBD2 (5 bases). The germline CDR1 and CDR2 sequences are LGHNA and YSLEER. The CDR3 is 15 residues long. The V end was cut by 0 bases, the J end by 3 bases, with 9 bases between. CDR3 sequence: CASSQDYGGYNEQFF. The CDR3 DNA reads TGCGCCAGCAGCCAAGATTACGGAGGCTACAATGAGCAGTTCTTC.

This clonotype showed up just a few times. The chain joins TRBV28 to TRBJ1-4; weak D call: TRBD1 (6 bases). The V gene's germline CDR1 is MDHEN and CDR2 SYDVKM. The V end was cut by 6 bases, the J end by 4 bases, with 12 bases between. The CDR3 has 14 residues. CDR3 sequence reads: CASRQGVYNEKLFF. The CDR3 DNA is TGTGCCAGCAGACAGGGCGTTTATAATGAAAAACTGTTTTTT. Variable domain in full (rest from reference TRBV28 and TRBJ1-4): DVKVTQSSRYLVKRTGEKVFLECVQDMDHENMFWYRQDPGLGLRLIYFSYDVKMKEKGDIPEGYSVSREKKERFSLILESASTNQTSMYLCASRQGVYNEKLFFGSGTQLSVL.

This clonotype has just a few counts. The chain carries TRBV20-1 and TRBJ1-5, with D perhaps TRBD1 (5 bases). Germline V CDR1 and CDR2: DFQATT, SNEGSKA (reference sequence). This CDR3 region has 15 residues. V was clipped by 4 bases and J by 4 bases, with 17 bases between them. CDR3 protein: CSAIGRAVPNQPQHF. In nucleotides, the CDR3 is TGCAGTGCTATCGGCAGGGCCGTCCCTAATCAGCCCCAGCATTTT.

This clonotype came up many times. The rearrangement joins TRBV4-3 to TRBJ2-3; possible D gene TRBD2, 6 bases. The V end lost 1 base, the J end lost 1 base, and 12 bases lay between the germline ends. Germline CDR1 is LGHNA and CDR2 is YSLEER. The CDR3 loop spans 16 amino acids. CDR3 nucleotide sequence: TGCGCCAGCAGCCAAGGAGGCGGGGCCGGCACAGATACGCAGTATTTT. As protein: CASSQGGGAGTDTQYF.

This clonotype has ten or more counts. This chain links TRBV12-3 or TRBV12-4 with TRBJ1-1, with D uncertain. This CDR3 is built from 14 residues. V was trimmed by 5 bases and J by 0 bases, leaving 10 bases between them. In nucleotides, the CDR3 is TGTGCCAGCAGTCGTACACTCATGAACACTGAAGCTTTCTTT. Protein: CASSRTLMNTEAFF.

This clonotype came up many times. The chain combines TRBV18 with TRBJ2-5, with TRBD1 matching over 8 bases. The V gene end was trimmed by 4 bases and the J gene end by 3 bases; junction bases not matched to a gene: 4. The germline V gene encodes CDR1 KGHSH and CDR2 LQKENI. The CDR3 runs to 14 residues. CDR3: CASSLRQGKETQYF. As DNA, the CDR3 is TGTGCCAGCTCACTCCGACAGGGGAAAGAGACCCAGTACTTC.

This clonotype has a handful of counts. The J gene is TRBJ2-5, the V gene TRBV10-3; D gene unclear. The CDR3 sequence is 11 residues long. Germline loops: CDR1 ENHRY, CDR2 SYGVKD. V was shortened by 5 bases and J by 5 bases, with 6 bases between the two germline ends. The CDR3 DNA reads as TGTGCCATCAGTCCCGGGGAGACCCAGTACTTC. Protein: CAISPGETQYF.

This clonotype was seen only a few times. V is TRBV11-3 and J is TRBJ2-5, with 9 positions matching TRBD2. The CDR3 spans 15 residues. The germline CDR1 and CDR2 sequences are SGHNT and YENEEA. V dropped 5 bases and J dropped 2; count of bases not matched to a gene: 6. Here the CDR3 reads CASSPGLAAQETQYF. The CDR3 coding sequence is TGTGCCAGCAGCCCGGGACTAGCCGCGCAAGAGACCCAGTACTTC.

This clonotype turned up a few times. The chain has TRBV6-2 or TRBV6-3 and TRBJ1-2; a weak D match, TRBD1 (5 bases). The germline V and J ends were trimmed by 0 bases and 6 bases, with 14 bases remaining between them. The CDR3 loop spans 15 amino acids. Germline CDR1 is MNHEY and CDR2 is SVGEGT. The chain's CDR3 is CASSYSPGRRDGYTF. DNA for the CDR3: TGTGCCAGCAGTTACTCGCCAGGGCGACGGGATGGCTACACCTTC.

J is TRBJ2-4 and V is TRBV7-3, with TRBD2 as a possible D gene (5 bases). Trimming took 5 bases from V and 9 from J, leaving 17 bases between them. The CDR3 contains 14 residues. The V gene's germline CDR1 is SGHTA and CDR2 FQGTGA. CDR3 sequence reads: CASSPTGSSPIQYF. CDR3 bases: TGTGCCAGCAGCCCAACGGGGTCATCTCCCATTCAGTACTTC.